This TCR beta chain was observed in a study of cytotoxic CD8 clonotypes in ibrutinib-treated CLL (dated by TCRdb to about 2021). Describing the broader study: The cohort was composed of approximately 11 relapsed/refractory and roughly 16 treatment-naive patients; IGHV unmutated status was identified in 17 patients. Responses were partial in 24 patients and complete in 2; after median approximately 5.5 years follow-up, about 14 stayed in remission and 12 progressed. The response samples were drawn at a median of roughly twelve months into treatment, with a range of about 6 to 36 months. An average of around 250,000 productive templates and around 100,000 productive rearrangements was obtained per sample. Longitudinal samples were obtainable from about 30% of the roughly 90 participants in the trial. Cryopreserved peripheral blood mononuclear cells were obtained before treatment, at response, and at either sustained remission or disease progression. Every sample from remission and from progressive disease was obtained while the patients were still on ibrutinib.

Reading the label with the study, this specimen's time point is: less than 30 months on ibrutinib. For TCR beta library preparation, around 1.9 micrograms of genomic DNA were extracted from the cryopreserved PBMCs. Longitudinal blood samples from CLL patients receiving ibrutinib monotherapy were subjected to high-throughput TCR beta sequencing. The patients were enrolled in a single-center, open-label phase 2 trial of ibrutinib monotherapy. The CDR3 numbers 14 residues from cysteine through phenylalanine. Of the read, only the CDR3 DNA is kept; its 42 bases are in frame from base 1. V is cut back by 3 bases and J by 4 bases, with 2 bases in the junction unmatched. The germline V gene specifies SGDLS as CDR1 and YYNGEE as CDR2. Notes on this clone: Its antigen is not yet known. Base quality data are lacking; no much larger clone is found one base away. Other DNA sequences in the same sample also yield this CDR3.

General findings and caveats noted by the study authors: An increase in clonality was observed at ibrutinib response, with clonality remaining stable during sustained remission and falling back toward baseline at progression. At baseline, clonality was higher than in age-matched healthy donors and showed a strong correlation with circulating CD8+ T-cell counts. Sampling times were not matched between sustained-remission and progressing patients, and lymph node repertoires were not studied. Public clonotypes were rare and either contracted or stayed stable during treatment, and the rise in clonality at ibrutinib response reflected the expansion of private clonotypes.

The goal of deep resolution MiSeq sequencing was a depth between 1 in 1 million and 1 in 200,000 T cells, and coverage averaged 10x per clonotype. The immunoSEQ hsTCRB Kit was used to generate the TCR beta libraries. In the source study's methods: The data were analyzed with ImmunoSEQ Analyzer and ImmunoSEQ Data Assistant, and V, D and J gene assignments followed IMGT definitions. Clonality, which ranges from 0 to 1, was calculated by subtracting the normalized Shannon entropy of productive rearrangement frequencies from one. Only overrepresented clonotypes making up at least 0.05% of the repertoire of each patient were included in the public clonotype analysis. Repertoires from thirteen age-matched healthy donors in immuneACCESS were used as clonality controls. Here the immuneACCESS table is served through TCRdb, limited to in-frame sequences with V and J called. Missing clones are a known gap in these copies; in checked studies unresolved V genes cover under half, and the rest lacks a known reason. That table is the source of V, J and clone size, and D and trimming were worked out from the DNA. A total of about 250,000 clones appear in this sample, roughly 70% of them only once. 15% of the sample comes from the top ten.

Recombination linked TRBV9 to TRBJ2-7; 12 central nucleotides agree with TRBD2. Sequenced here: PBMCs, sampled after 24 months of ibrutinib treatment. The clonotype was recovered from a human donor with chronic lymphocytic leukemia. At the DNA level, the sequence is TGTGCCAGCAGCGCCGGGACTAGCGGGTACGAGCAGTACTTC. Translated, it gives CASSAGTSGYEQYF.